The present TCR beta chain was sequenced within a study of blood T cell repertoires in COVID-19 (TCRdb year 2020). In the study overall: The collaborator samples originated in the United States, Italy and Spain and spanned the acute and convalescent phases of COVID-19. The material from the prospective study consisted of cDNA or gDNA derived from T cells, B-cell-depleted T cells, or PBMCs. Deeply sampled blood TCRbeta repertoires from subjects exposed to, actively infected with, or recovered from COVID-19 were included in the dataset. The repertoires were released in a freely available public database intended as a resource for research on the immune response to SARS-CoV-2. The samples were drawn from the first 160 participants of the ongoing ImmuneRACE study and from more than 1,000 subjects provided by 6 global collaborators. Sample metadata almost always included a de-identified subject ID, COVID-19 status, age in years and sex. HLA class I and class II types, where available, came from metadata supplied by the sample provider rather than from assay-based typing.

Trimming costs V 6 bases and J 4 bases, and their ends lie 13 bases apart. Taken from cysteine to phenylalanine, the CDR3 has 14 residues. Only CDR3 DNA remains: 42 bases, in frame from the first base. Looking up the germline V gene yields CDR1 MDHEN and CDR2 SYDVKM. What the research found in general, with its limitations: How much clinical and demographic metadata was included differed by source and by participant, and the metadata was provided uncurated.

The collaborating institutions used their own protocols to collect whole blood in K2EDTA tubes. For TCRbeta analysis, collaborators shipped samples as frozen whole blood, isolated PBMCs, or DNA extracted from either of those sample types. With respect to this clone: The specificity of this receptor is unknown. No qualities accompany the bases; no much larger clone lies one base away.

TCRbeta CDR3 regions were amplified from genomic DNA by means of the immunoSEQ Assay, a bias-controlled multiplex PCR. The authors' analysis ran thus. The number of nucleated cells in each sample was estimated from the amplification of reference gene primers within the assay. Sequence reads were collapsed and filtered to measure the absolute abundance of every unique TCRbeta CDR3 rearrangement. Productive Simpson clonality was computed per sample as the square root of Simpson's diversity index over productive rearrangements. The source is immuneACCESS, and TCRdb retained only in-frame sequences with V and J called. Part of the clones is not carried over; for the studies checked, unresolved V genes explain less than half of this, and the remainder is unexplained. The D gene and trimming were derived from the DNA, and the V and J assignments and clone size from that table. The sample profile shows approximately 61,000 clones; 75% to 90% of them were found once. 14% of the sample is taken by the ten largest.

The receptor was derived from a human donor in a cohort sampled during active COVID-19. Sequencing was carried out using peripheral blood. The chain was built from TRBV28 and TRBJ2-1, with the D gene uncertain. The sequenced DNA: TGTGCCAGCAGGGGCGAGACGGAATACAATGAGCAGTTCTTC. Its protein product is CASRGETEYNEQFF.